What follows describes a single T cell receptor (beta chain). These data are taken from a study of ipilimumab plus nivolumab after autologous stem cell transplantation. Profiling relied on immunoSEQ multiplex PCR, and the TCRdb table lists in-frame clones only, not all of them. The table lists 10,000 to 15,000 clones, around 78% of them singletons. This CDR3 comprises 15 residues. The V gene's germline CDR1 is MDHEN and CDR2 SYDVKM. With V trimmed by 6 bases and J by 5 bases, 10 bases remained unmatched. The starting material was PBMCs, obtained in a trial of ipilimumab plus nivolumab as post-transplant consolidation. This chain uses TRBV28 with TRBJ1-2, with 9 bases that match TRBD1. The source of this sequence is a male donor with diffuse large B-cell lymphoma. The CDR3 region has the DNA TGTGCCAGCAGGAGACAGGGGGGCTTGAATTATGGCTACACCTTC. Translated, it gives CASRRQGGLNYGYTF.